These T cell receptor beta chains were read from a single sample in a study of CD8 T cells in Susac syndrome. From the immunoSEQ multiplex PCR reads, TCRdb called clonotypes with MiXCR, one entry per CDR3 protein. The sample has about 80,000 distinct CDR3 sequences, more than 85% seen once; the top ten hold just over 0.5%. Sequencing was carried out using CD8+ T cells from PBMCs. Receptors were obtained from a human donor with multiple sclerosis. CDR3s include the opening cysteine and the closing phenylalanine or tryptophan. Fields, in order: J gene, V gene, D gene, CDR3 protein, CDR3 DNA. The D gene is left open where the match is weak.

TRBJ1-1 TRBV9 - CASSPPVNTEAFF TGTGCCAGCAGCCCCCCCGTGAACACTGAAGCTTTCTTT
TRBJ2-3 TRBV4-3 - CASSQGLVDTQYF TGCGCCAGCAGCCAAGGATTGGTAGATACGCAGTATTTT
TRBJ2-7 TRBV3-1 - CASSHLQGGEYYEQYF TGTGCCAGCAGCCACTTACAGGGAGGGGAATACTACGAGCAGTACTTC
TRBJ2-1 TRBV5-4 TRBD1 CASSSGTGNNEQFF TGTGCCAGCAGCTCCGGGACAGGGAACAATGAGCAGTTCTTC
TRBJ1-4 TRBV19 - CASSISEKLFF TGTGCCAGTAGTATATCCGAAAAACTGTTTTTT
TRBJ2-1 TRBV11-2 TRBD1 CASSSTRTGFNEQFF TGTGCCAGCAGCTCCACCAGGACAGGCTTCAATGAGCAGTTCTTC
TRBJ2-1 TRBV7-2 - CASSLGLGLYNEQFF TGTGCCAGCAGCTTGGGTTTGGGACTTTACAATGAGCAGTTCTTC
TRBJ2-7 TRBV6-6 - CASSTTHYEQYF TGTGCCAGCAGTACGACACACTACGAGCAGTACTTC
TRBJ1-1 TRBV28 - CASSLNRAWTEAFF TGTGCCAGCAGTTTGAACAGGGCGTGGACTGAAGCTTTCTTT
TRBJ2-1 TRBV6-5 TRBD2 CASSSWGGDEQFF TGTGCCAGCAGTAGCTGGGGAGGGGATGAGCAGTTCTTC
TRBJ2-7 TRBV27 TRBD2 CASSPGTSGEQYF TGTGCCAGCAGCCCCGGGACTAGCGGCGAGCAGTACTTC